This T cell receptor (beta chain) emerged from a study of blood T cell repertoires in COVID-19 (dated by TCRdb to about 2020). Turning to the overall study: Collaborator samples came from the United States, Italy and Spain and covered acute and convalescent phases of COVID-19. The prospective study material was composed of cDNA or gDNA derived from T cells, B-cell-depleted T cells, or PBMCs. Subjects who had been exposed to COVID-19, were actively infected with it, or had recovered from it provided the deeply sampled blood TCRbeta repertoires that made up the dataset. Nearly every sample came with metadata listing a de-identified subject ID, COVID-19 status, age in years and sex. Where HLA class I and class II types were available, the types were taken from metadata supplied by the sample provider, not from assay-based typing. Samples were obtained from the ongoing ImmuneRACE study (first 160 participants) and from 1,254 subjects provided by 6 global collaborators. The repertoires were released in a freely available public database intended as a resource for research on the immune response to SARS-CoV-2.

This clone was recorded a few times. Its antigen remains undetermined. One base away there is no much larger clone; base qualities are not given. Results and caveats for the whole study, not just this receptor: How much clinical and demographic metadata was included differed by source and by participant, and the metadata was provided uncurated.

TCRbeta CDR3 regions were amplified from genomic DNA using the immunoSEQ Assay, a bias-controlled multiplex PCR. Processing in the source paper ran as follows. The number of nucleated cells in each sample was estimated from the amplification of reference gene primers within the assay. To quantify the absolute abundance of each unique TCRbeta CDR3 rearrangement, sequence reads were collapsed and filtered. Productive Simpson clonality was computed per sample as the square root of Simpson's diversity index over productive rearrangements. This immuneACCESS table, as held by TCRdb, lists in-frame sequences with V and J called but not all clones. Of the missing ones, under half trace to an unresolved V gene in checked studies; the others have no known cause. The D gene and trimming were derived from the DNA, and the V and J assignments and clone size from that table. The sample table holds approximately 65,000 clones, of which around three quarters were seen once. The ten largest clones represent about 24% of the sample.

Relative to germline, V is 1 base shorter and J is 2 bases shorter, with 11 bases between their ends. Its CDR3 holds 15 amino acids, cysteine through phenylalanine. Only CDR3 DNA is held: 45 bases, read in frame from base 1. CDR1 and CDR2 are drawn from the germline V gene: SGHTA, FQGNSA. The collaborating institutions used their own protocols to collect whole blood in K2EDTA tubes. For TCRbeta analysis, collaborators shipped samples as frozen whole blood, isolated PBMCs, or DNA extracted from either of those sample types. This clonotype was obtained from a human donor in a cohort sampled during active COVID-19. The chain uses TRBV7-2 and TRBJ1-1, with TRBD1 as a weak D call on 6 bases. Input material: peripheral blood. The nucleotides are TGTGCCAGCAGCTTAGTGACAGGAGCAAACACTGAAGCTTTCTTT. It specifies CASSLVTGANTEAFF.